A single sample is the source of the 22 T cell receptor beta chains below, sequenced in a study of blood T cell repertoires in COVID-19. Only in-frame clones appear in the TCRdb table, and some are missing; sequencing was by immunoSEQ multiplex PCR. The sample lists roughly 150,000 clones; 60% to 85% were seen once. The sequenced sample was peripheral blood. The receptors originated from a man aged 65 to 85 with acute or convalescent COVID-19.

About this clone itself: Other DNA sequences in this sample translate to the same CDR3. This chain connects TRBV9 to TRBJ2-5; 8 bases map to TRBD2. The CDR3 loop spans 14 amino acids. The junction had 2 bases not matched to a gene; V was cut back by 3 bases and J by 1 base. Germline-derived CDR1 and CDR2 are SGDLS and YYNGEE. CDR3: CASSAGGVQETQYF. In DNA form, the CDR3 reads TGTGCCAGCAGCGCCGGGGGGGTCCAAGAGACCCAGTACTTC.

This clone came up a few times. V is TRBV19 and J is TRBJ2-7; D is perhaps TRBD1 (6 bases). The CDR3 has 14 amino acids. Trimming took 5 bases from V and 5 from J, leaving 16 bases between them. CDR1 and CDR2 (germline): LNHDA, SQIVND (reference sequence). CDR3 loop: CASSVGAGKNEQYF. The CDR3 DNA follows: TGTGCCAGTAGTGTGGGGGCTGGGAAAAACGAGCAGTACTTC. The variable domain in full, completed from reference TRBV19 and TRBJ2-7, reads DGGITQSPKYLFRKEGQNVTLSCEQNLNHDAMYWYRQDPGQGLRLIYYSQIVNDFQKGDIAEGYSVSREKKESFPLTVTSAQKNPTAFYLCASSVGAGKNEQYFGPGTRLTVT.

About this clone itself: Other nucleotide sequences from this sample produce the same CDR3. V is TRBV18 and J is TRBJ2-7; possibly TRBD2 for D (7 bases). This CDR3 is built from 17 residues. The germline V and J ends were trimmed by 2 bases and 0 bases, with 17 bases remaining between them. Germline CDR1 is KGHSH and CDR2 is LQKENI. Here the CDR3 reads CASSPTGGASGSYEQYF. The DNA of the CDR3 is TGTGCCAGCTCACCAACGGGGGGCGCGTCCGGCTCCTACGAGCAGTACTTC.

This clone was counted a single time. The rearrangement joins TRBV20-1 to TRBJ1-4, with D hard to call. Between the trimmed V and J ends, which lost 6 bases and 8 bases, there was a span of 10 bases. This CDR3 region has 11 residues. CDR1 and CDR2 from the germline V gene are DFQATT and SNEGSKA (reference sequence). The CDR3 region is CSALRNEKLFF. CDR3 nucleotides: TGCAGTGCGCTGAGGAACGAAAAACTGTTTTTT.

The gene calls are TRBV6-5 and TRBJ2-3; 7 nucleotides line up with TRBD1. V shed 7 bases, J shed 0 bases, and the junction held 4 bases outside the gene matches. Germline V gene lookup returns CDR1 MNHEY and CDR2 SVGAGI. The CDR3 is made up of 14 amino acids. The chain's CDR3 is CASTLRGSTDTQYF. The CDR3, as DNA: TGTGCCAGCACCCTCAGGGGGAGCACAGATACGCAGTATTTT.

This clone has just one count. This chain joins TRBV6-5 and TRBJ2-7; D is uncertain. Trimming took off 0 bases at V and 4 bases at J, with 7 bases between the two ends. Germline V CDR1 and CDR2: MNHEY, SVGAGI. The CDR3 spans 13 residues. CDR3 sequence reads: CASSYSRRYEQYF. CDR3 nucleotide sequence: TGTGCCAGCAGTTACTCGAGGAGATACGAGCAGTACTTC.

The chain is built from TRBV15 and TRBJ2-3; no clear D. This CDR3 contains 15 residues. V was pared by 1 base and J by 0 bases, with 8 bases between. Germline CDR1 reads LNHNV; CDR2 reads YYDKDF (reference sequence). CDR3 amino acids: CATSRAVSSTDTQYF. CDR3 nucleotides: TGTGCCACCAGCAGAGCGGTGTCCAGCACAGATACGCAGTATTTT.

This chain connects TRBV7-3 to TRBJ1-2, with TRBD1 matching 9 bases. Germline-derived CDR1 and CDR2 are SGHTA and FQGTGA. V gave up 5 bases and J gave up 3 bases; unmatched junction bases: 4. The CDR3 contains 14 residues. The CDR3 region has the DNA TGTGCCAGCAGCCCCGGACAGGGGCACTATGGCTACACCTTC. Translated, it gives CASSPGQGHYGYTF.

V gene TRBV19 combines with J gene TRBJ2-2, with 9 bases identical to TRBD1. Looked up from germline, CDR1 is LNHDA and CDR2 is SQIVND (reference sequence). The CDR3 sequence is 15 residues long. V was pared by 5 bases and J by 7 bases, with 8 bases of the junction left unmatched. The CDR3 coding sequence is TGTGCCAGTAGTGCACGTACAGGGGGCGGCGGGGAGCTGTTTTTT. Protein sequence: CASSARTGGGGELFF.

This rearrangement joins TRBV7-2 to TRBJ2-2; TRBD1 matches 7 bases. Looked up from germline, CDR1 is SGHTA and CDR2 is FQGNSA. The trim removed 5 bases at V and 0 bases at J, leaving 3 bases unmatched. The CDR3 runs to 15 residues. This CDR3 is CASSPGQPNTGELFF. CDR3 in DNA: TGTGCCAGCAGCCCGGGACAGCCGAACACCGGGGAGCTGTTTTTT. Full variable domain (remainder filled in from reference TRBV7-2 and TRBJ2-2): GAGVSQSPSNKVTEKGKDVELRCDPISGHTALYWYRQSLGQGLEFLIYFQGNSAPDKSGLPSDRFSAERTGGSVSTLTIQRTQQEDSAVYLCASSPGQPNTGELFFGEGSRLTVL.

The rearrangement links TRBV12-3 or TRBV12-4 to TRBJ1-2; the match to TRBD1 covers 8 bases. V gave up 7 bases and J gave up 4 bases; unmatched junction bases: 5. The CDR3 consists of 13 residues. CDR3 loop: CASKTTGVYGYTF. The DNA for the CDR3 is TGTGCCAGCAAAACGACAGGGGTCTATGGCTACACCTTC.

The chain is built from TRBV6-1 and TRBJ1-4; D is unclear. V shed 2 bases and J shed 6 bases, with 16 bases lying between them. The CDR3 sequence is 16 residues long. Germline V CDR1 and CDR2: MNHNS, SASEGT. The CDR3 sequence is CASSELDGRTYEKLFF. The CDR3 region has the DNA TGTGCCAGCAGTGAATTGGATGGGAGGACGTATGAAAAACTGTTTTTT.

The V and J genes are TRBV19 and TRBJ1-3, with 7 bases lining up with TRBD1. Germline V gene data show CDR1 as LNHDA and CDR2 as SQIVND (reference sequence). Trimming cost V 6 bases and J 0 bases; bases outside gene matches: 8. The CDR3 consists of 16 residues. CDR3 protein: CASRSSRDSSGNTIYF. CDR3 in DNA: TGTGCCAGTAGGAGCTCCCGGGACAGCTCTGGAAACACCATATATTTT.

This sequence joins TRBV28 and TRBJ2-7; a possible D gene is TRBD1 (5 bases). Germline V gene lookup returns CDR1 MDHEN and CDR2 SYDVKM. Trimming shortened V by 5 bases and J by 3 bases, and 14 bases separated the two germline ends. The CDR3 spans 14 residues. The chain's CDR3 is CASSGATGSYEQYF. The CDR3 coding sequence is TGTGCCAGCAGTGGGGCAACGGGTAGCTACGAGCAGTACTTC.

The V call is TRBV24-1, the J call TRBJ2-1; 11 positions match TRBD2. After removal of 3 bases from V and 8 bases from J, the junction contained 5 bases not matched to a gene. The CDR3 extends over 15 amino acids. Germline values: CDR1 KGHDR, CDR2 SFDVKD. This CDR3 is CATSDPSGRPHEQFF. The CDR3 DNA sequence: TGTGCCACCAGTGATCCTAGCGGGAGGCCCCATGAGCAGTTCTTC.

This clone was observed a handful of times. The chain combines TRBV4-3 with TRBJ1-1, with D uncertain. Trimming took 0 bases from V and 5 from J, leaving 13 bases between them. Germline V gives CDR1 LGHNA, CDR2 YSLEER. CDR3 length: 15 residues. In DNA, the CDR3 is TGCGCCAGCAGCCAAGACAGCGTGGGGAGGACTGAAGCTTTCTTT. As protein: CASSQDSVGRTEAFF.

The V gene is TRBV7-9, the J gene TRBJ1-2; 9 bases line up with TRBD1. V shed 4 bases, J shed 8 bases, and the junction held 8 bases outside the gene matches. The CDR3 has 14 amino acids. The germline V gene encodes CDR1 SEHNR and CDR2 FQNEAQ (reference sequence). CDR3 protein: CASSSQDRGKGYTF. Here the CDR3 DNA reads TGTGCCAGCAGCTCACAGGACAGGGGAAAGGGCTACACCTTC.

In its sample, this clone was seen a few times. The chain uses TRBV5-1 and TRBJ1-1, with D perhaps TRBD1 (5 bases). The V gene lost 5 bases and the J gene lost 1 base, with 15 bases spanning the gap. CDR1 is SGHRS and CDR2 is YFSETQ in the germline V gene. The CDR3 covers 15 residues. The DNA for the CDR3 is TGCGCCAGCAGTGGAGGGGCAGGGCCGAACACTGAAGCTTTCTTT. Encoded protein: CASSGGAGPNTEAFF.

This clone was seen only a few times. This chain joins TRBV2 and TRBJ1-4; a possible D gene is TRBD1 (5 bases). CDR1 and CDR2 from the germline V gene are SNHLY and FYNNEI. The V gene lost 4 bases and the J gene lost 6 bases, with 12 bases spanning the gap. The CDR3 consists of 14 residues. CDR3 protein: CASSARGNDEKLFF. CDR3 nucleotides: TGTGCCAGCAGTGCACGGGGGAACGATGAAAAACTGTTTTTT. Combining the CDR3 with reference TRBV2 and TRBJ1-4 gives the whole variable domain EPEVTQTPSHQVTQMGQEVILRCVPISNHLYFYWYRQILGQKVEFLVSFYNNEISEKSEIFDDQFSVERPDGSNFTLKIRSTKLEDSAMYFCASSARGNDEKLFFGSGTQLSVL.

This chain uses TRBV5-1 with TRBJ2-3; D may be TRBD1 (6 bases). Germline V lookup: CDR1 SGHRS, CDR2 YFSETQ. The CDR3 spans 14 residues. V was shortened by 4 bases and J by 5 bases, with 14 bases between the two germline ends. CDR3 loop: CASSTDSFGDTQYF. The DNA for the CDR3 is TGCGCCAGCAGCACGGACAGCTTCGGAGATACGCAGTATTTT.

CDR3 sequence reads: CASSLLRGAGSPLHF. In DNA, the CDR3 is TGTGCCAGCAGCCTCCTCCGGGGGGCAGGGTCACCCCTCCACTTT. The rearrangement uses TRBV5-8 and TRBJ1-6; a weak D match, TRBD1 (6 bases). Germline values: CDR1 SGHTS, CDR2 YDEGEE. Trimming cost V 4 bases and J 10 bases, with 18 bases left between them. The CDR3 has 15 amino acids.

The gene calls are TRBV20-1 and TRBJ2-3; D may be TRBD1 (5 bases). The CDR3 has 13 amino acids. Germline CDR1 DFQATT, CDR2 SNEGSKA (reference sequence). Trimming pared 3 bases from V and 3 bases from J, leaving 10 bases between. This CDR3 is CSASLTGTDTQYF. In nucleotides, the CDR3 is TGCAGTGCTAGTTTAACAGGAACAGATACGCAGTATTTT.